Detailed here is one TCR beta chain. In its sample, this clonotype was seen many times. It has no known antigen specificity. One base away there is no much larger clone; base qualities are not given. The sample comes from a study of CD8 T cells in ankylosing spondylitis (dated by TCRdb to 2017 to 2019). For context, the study as a whole: T cell receptor beta repertoires were profiled in healthy donors and ankylosing spondylitis patients so that disease-linked TCR variants could be found. The full study cohort comprised 25 or so ankylosing spondylitis patients and roughly 110 healthy donors. Peripheral blood samples were taken, and synovial fluid was additionally collected from ankylosing spondylitis patients.

This sample was sequenced with an Illumina HiSeq 2500. Quantitative 5'-RACE with molecular barcodes was the method used to prepare the TCR beta libraries. From the authors' description of their analysis: A new computational method based on a probabilistic model of VDJ rearrangement was used to identify disease-linked TCR variants. The public reads were reanalyzed by TCRdb: fastp trimming at Q25, MiXCR alignment, in-frame beta chains only. CDR3 protein sequences are deduplicated, and each keeps its most common genes and DNA. The V and J calls were determined by TCRdb, not by the authors. This sample holds some 400,000 distinct CDR3 sequences; around 20% were observed only once. Jointly, the top ten make up roughly 16% of the sample. Study-level results and caveats: The disease-linked clones had a CD8+ phenotype and were found at relatively low frequencies in peripheral blood. Significant enrichment of the disease-linked clones was reported in matched synovial fluid samples from ankylosing spondylitis patients. Some motif variants had previously been reported in the synovial fluid and blood of reactive arthritis patients, which suggests shared mechanisms of disease initiation. A TCR beta motif made up of several highly homologous amino acid variants appeared to be characteristic of blood from ankylosing spondylitis patients.

The CDR1 and CDR2 encoded by the germline V gene are MNHEY and SVGAGI. CDR3 length: 16 amino acids, cysteine to phenylalanine. Kept here is only the CDR3 DNA, which spans 48 bases and is read in frame from base 1. Trimming costs V 2 bases and J 0 bases, and their ends lie 11 bases apart. The source material was blood, either unsorted or a sorted T cell fraction (not recorded which). This chain is built from TRBV6-5 and TRBJ2-1; 5 matching bases give a weak D call of TRBD1. The clonotype originates from a male donor with ankylosing spondylitis. The CDR3 protein is CASSYHRSDSYNEQFF. The sequenced DNA is TGTGCCAGCAGTTACCACAGGTCCGACTCCTACAATGAGCAGTTCTTC.